This T cell receptor beta chain emerged from a study of OX40 agonist ivuxolimab in advanced cancers. Study-wide context: The study enrolled dose-escalation patients with hepatocellular carcinoma, melanoma, renal cell or head and neck cancer. The study's findings and limits: At doses 0.1 to 3.0 mg/kg, CD4+ and CD8+ clones expanded. In general, CD8+ T cells held more expanded clones than CD4+ did, on average.

Repertoires were generated with immunoSEQ multiplex PCR, while TCRdb's copy carries only in-frame clones and drops some. Of about 64,000 clones in the sample, about 86% were seen once. Of note for this clone: The antigen remains undetermined.

Germline CDR1 and CDR2: WNHNN and SYGVQD (reference sequence). The CDR3 extends over 18 amino acids. The J segment lost 9 bases and the V segment lost 2 bases, leaving 13 bases of the junction unmatched. The cohort excluded patients with autoimmune disease history or systemic immunosuppression. The TCR comes from an adult with an advanced solid tumor such as melanoma, head and neck, liver or kidney cancer. Material: CD4+ or CD8+ T cells sorted from blood, obtained in a trial of the OX40 agonist ivuxolimab. This chain links TRBV10-1 with TRBJ2-2, with 12 bases that match TRBD2. The CDR3 loop is CASSEIVLAGGYPRELFF. The CDR3 DNA follows: TGCGCCAGCAGTGAGATTGTCCTAGCGGGAGGGTACCCCAGGGAGCTGTTTTTT.